This T cell receptor (beta chain) came from a study of identical twins. TCRdb independently ran MiXCR on the 5' RACE reads; one entry per CDR3 protein. The sample records roughly 570,000 distinct CDR3 sequences, around 9.6% being singletons. CDR1 SEHNR and CDR2 FQNEAQ come from the germline V gene (reference sequence). V was clipped by 5 bases and J by 4 bases; unmatched bases: 8. This CDR3 comprises 15 residues. This sample also belongs to another study, concerning yellow fever vaccine responses in identical twins.

Source material: PBMCs. The chain is built from TRBV7-9 and TRBJ2-5, with TRBD1 identical over 9 bases. The origin of this receptor is a woman younger than 35 in good health. The CDR3 nucleotides are TGTGCCAGCAGCCCGCCGGGACAGGGTCGAGAGACCCAGTACTTC. This translates into CASSPPGQGRETQYF.